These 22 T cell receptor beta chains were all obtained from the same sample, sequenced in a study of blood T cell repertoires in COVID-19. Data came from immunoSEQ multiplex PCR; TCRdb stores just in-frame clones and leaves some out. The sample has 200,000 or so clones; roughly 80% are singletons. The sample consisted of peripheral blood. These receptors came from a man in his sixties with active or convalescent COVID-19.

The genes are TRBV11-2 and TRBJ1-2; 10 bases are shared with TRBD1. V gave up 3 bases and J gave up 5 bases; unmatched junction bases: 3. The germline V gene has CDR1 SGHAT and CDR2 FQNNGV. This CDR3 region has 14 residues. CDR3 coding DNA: TGTGCCAGCAGCTTTGGACAGGGGGAATATGGCTACACCTTC. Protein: CASSFGQGEYGYTF.

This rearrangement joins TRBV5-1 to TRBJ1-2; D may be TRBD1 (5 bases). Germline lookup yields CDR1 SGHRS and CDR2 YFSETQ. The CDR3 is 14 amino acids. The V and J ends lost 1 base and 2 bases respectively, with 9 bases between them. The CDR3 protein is CASSLSGHNYGYTF. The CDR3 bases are TGCGCCAGCAGCTTGTCAGGGCACAACTATGGCTACACCTTC.

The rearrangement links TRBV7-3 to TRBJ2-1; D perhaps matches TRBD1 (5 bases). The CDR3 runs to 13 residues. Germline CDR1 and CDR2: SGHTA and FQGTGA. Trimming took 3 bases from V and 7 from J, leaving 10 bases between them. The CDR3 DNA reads TGTGCCAGCAGCTTCCAGGGTAGAAATGAGCAGTTCTTC. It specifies CASSFQGRNEQFF.

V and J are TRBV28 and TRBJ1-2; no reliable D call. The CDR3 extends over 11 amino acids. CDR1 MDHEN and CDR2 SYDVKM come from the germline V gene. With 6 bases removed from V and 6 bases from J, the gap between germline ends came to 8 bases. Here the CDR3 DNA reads TGTGCCAGCAGGGTTTTAGATGGCTACACCTTC. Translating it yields CASRVLDGYTF.

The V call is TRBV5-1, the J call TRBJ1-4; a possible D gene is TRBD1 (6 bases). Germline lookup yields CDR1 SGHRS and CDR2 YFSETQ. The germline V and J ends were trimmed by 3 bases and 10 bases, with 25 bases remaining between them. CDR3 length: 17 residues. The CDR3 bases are TGCGCCAGCAGCTGGAACTCACTTGGGGGCTCTAACGGAAAACTGTTTTTT. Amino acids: CASSWNSLGGSNGKLFF.

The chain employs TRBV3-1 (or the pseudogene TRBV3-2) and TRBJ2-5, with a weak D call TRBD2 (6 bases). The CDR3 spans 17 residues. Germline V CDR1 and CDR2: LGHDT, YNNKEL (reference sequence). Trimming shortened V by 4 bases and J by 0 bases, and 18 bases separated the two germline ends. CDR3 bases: TGTGCCAGCAGCCGGAGGGTCGGTAGCGGTAACCAAGAGACCCAGTACTTC. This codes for CASSRRVGSGNQETQYF.

The CDR3 loop reads CAISYREANVLTF. The CDR3 nucleotides read TGTGCCATCTCGTACAGGGAGGCCAACGTCCTGACTTTC. The rearrangement joins TRBV10-3 to TRBJ2-6; tentatively, D is TRBD1 (6 bases). Trimming removed 8 bases from V and 6 bases from J, with 11 bases in between. The CDR3 has 13 amino acids. From germline, CDR1 is ENHRY and CDR2 SYGVKD.

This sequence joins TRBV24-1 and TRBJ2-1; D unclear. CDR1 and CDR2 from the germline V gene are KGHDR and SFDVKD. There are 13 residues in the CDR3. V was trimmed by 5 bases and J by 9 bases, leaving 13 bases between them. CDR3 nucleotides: TGTGCCACCAGTGGCGGTAGCTTTTTTGAGCAGTTCTTC. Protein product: CATSGGSFFEQFF.

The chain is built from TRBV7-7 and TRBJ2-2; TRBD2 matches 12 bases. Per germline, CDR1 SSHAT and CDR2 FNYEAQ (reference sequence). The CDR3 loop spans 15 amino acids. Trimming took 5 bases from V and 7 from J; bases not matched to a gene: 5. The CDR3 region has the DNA TGTGCCAGCAGCCCTAGCGGGAGGGGAGGCGGGGAGCTGTTTTTT. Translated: CASSPSGRGGGELFF.

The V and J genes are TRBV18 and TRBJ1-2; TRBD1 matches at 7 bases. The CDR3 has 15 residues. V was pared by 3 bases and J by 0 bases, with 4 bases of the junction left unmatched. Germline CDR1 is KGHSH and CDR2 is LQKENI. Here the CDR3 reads CASSPGQVANYGYTF. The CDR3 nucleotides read TGTGCCAGCTCACCCGGACAGGTAGCTAACTATGGCTACACCTTC.

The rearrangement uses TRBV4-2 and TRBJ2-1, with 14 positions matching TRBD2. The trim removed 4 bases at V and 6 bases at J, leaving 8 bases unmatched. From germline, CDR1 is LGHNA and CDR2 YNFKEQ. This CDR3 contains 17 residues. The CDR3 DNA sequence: TGTGCCAGCAGCCTTTCCGGGACTAGCGGGAGCCGCAATGAGCAGTTCTTC. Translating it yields CASSLSGTSGSRNEQFF.

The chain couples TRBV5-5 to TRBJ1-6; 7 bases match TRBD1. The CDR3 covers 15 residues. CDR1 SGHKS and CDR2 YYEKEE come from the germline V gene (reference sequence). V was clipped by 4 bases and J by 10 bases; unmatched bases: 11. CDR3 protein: CASSITTGPGSPLHF. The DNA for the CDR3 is TGTGCCAGCAGCATTACGACAGGGCCAGGATCACCCCTCCACTTT.

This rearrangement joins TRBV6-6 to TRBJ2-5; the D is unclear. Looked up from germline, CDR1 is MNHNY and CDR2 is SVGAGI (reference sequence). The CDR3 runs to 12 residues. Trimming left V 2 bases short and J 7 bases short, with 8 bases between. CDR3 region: CASSYQLATQYF. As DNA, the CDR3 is TGTGCCAGCAGTTACCAATTAGCGACCCAGTACTTC.

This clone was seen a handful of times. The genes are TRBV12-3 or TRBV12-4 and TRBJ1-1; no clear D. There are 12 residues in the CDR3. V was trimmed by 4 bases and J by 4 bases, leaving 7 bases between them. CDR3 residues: CASSYSATEAFF. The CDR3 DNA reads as TGTGCCAGCAGTTACAGTGCCACTGAAGCTTTCTTT.

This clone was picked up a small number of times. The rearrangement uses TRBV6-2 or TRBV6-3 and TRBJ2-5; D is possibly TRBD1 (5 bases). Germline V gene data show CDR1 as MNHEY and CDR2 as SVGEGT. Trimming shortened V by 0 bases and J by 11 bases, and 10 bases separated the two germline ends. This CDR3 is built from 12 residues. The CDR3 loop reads CASSYSKGIQYF. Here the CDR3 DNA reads TGTGCCAGCAGTTACTCGAAGGGGATACAGTACTTC.

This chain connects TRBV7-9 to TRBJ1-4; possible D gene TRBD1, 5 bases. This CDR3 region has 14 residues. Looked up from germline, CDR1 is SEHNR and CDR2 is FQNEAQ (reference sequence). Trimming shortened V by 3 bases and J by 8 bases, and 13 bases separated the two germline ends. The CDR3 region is CASSLTIDREKLFF. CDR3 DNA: TGTGCCAGCAGCTTGACAATTGACAGAGAAAAACTGTTTTTT.

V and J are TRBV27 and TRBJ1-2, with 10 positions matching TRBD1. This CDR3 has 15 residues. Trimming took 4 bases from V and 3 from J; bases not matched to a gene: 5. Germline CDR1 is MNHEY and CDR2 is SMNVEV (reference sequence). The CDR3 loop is CASSSRDRGDYGYTF. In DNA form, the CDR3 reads TGTGCCAGCAGTTCCCGGGACAGGGGAGACTATGGCTACACCTTC.

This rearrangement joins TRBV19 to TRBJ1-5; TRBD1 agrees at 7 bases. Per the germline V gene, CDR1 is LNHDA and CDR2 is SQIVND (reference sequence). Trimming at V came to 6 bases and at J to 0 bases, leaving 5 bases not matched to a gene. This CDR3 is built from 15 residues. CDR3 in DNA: TGTGCCAGTAGCTGGACAGGAAGTAGCAATCAGCCCCAGCATTTT. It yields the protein CASSWTGSSNQPQHF.

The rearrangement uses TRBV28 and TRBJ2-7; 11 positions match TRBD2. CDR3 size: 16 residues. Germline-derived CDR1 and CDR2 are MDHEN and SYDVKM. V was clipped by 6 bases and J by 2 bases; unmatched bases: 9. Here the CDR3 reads CASRNKGLADPYEQYF. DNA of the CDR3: TGTGCCAGCAGGAATAAGGGACTAGCGGATCCCTACGAGCAGTACTTC.

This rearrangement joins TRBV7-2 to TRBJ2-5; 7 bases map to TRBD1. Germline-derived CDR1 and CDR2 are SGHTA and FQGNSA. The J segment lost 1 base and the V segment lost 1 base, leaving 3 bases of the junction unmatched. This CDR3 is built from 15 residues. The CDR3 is CASSLDGTAQETQYF. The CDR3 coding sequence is TGTGCCAGCAGCTTAGATGGGACAGCCCAAGAGACCCAGTACTTC. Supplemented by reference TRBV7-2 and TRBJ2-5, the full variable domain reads GAGVSQSPSNKVTEKGKDVELRCDPISGHTALYWYRQSLGQGLEFLIYFQGNSAPDKSGLPSDRFSAERTGGSVSTLTIQRTQQEDSAVYLCASSLDGTAQETQYFGPGTRLLVL.

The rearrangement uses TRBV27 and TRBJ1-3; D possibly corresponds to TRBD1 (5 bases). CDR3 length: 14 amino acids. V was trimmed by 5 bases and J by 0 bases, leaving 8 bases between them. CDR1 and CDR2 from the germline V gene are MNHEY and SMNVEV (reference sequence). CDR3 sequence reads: CASSRQSSGNTIYF. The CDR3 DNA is TGTGCCAGCAGTCGACAGAGCTCTGGAAACACCATATATTTT.

The CDR3 nucleotides read TGCGCCAGCAGCCAAGAGCGAGCGGAGCTCACAGATACGCAGTATTTT. Protein sequence: CASSQERAELTDTQYF. The rearrangement links TRBV4-1 to TRBJ2-3, with D tentatively TRBD2 (5 bases). The germline CDR1 and CDR2 sequences are MGHRA and YSYEKL. The CDR3 length is 16 residues. Trimming removed 0 bases at V and 2 bases at J, with 12 bases between.